This is a list of T cell receptor beta chains from one sample in a study of Ad26.COV2.S vaccination and SARS-CoV-2 variants. TCRdb's table, derived via immunoSEQ multiplex PCR, lists solely in-frame clones and lacks some. The table has around 300,000 clones, less than 90% seen once; the top ten hold 6.4%. The specimen comprised peripheral blood, sampled in a trial of Ad26.COV2.S vaccine versus placebo. These receptors were taken from a person aged 18-60 years who received the Ad26.COV2.S COVID-19 vaccine or a placebo. CDR3s include the opening cysteine and the closing phenylalanine or tryptophan. Fields, in order: CDR3 length, J gene, D gene, clone size, V gene, CDR3 protein, CDR3 DNA. A D gene is named only where the DNA matches it firmly. Clone size is shown for a subset of rows, as once, few, many or a class of expanded clone.

>15|TRBJ2-2|NA|NA|TRBV6-4
CASSETGENTGELFF
TGTGCCAGCAGTGAAACCGGGGAGAACACCGGGGAGCTGTTTTTT
>14|TRBJ2-1|NA|few|TRBV5-1
CASSLTATGDEQFF
TGCGCCAGCAGCCTCACTGCCACGGGGGATGAGCAGTTCTTC
>20|TRBJ2-7|TRBD1|NA|TRBV15
CATSRVPGGQGIWSSYEQYF
TGTGCCACCAGCAGAGTCCCGGGGGGACAGGGGATTTGGAGCTCCTACGAGCAGTACTTC
>14|TRBJ2-7|NA|NA|TRBV19
CASSIGGGAYEQYF
TGTGCCAGTAGTATCGGGGGCGGAGCCTACGAGCAGTACTTC
>18|TRBJ1-1|NA|NA|TRBV6-1
CASSEALQAAALSTEAFF
TGTGCCAGCAGTGAAGCGCTTCAAGCCGCGGCCTTGAGCACTGAAGCTTTCTTT
>13|TRBJ2-3|TRBD2|NA|TRBV30
CAWAGGRTDTQYF
TGTGCCTGGGCGGGGGGCCGCACAGATACGCAGTATTTT
>19|TRBJ1-1|NA|NA|TRBV6-2/TRBV6-3
CASSYGLFGSRKENTEAFF
TGTGCCAGCAGTTACGGCTTATTTGGGAGCCGGAAGGAGAACACTGAAGCTTTCTTT
>12|TRBJ2-5|NA|NA|TRBV12-3/TRBV12-4
CASSLGIETQYF
TGTGCCAGCAGTTTAGGGATTGAGACCCAGTACTTC
>15|TRBJ1-4|NA|NA|TRBV6-2/TRBV6-3
CASSYEWDPAGKLFF
TGTGCCAGCAGTTACGAGTGGGACCCCGCCGGGAAACTGTTTTTT
>14|TRBJ2-7|TRBD1|NA|TRBV5-4
CASSLDRQGAKQYF
TGTGCCAGCAGCTTGGATCGGCAGGGGGCGAAGCAGTACTTC
>15|TRBJ1-5|NA|NA|TRBV28
CASSLEGSSNQPQHF
TGTGCCAGCAGTTTAGAGGGTAGTAGCAATCAGCCCCAGCATTTT
>16|TRBJ1-4|TRBD1|NA|TRBV15
CATSREDRQGGEKLFF
TGTGCCACCAGCAGAGAGGATCGACAGGGAGGCGAAAAACTGTTTTTT
>18|TRBJ2-2|TRBD2|NA|TRBV9
CASSAVDLAGPLGGELFF
TGTGCCAGCAGCGCTGTTGATCTAGCGGGACCACTCGGCGGGGAGCTGTTTTTT
>19|TRBJ2-6|NA|NA|TRBV4-3
CASSQDGVSTLSGANVLTF
TGCGCCAGCAGCCAAGATGGTGTATCTACTCTATCTGGGGCCAACGTCCTGACTTTC
>15|TRBJ2-3|TRBD2|NA|TRBV11-2
CASSLGLAGADTQYF
TGTGCCAGCAGCTTAGGTCTAGCGGGGGCAGATACGCAGTATTTT
>13|TRBJ1-5|NA|NA|TRBV30
CAWEGGSNQPQHF
TGTGCCTGGGAGGGAGGGAGTAATCAGCCCCAGCATTTT
>14|TRBJ1-1|NA|NA|TRBV14
CASSQEGAFTEAFF
TGTGCCAGCAGCCAAGAGGGGGCCTTCACTGAAGCTTTCTTT
>18|TRBJ2-7|NA|NA|TRBV7-8
CASSLIDSRRPSSYEQYF
TGTGCCAGCAGCTTAATTGACTCCCGCAGGCCTAGCTCCTACGAGCAGTACTTC
>15|TRBJ2-5|NA|NA|TRBV15
CATSRDSVYQETQYF
TGTGCCACCAGCAGAGATTCCGTCTACCAAGAGACCCAGTACTTC
>16|TRBJ2-2|NA|few|TRBV24-1
CATSDLDYLNTGELFF
TGTGCCACCAGTGATTTGGACTACCTAAACACCGGGGAGCTGTTTTTT
>15|TRBJ1-6|NA|NA|TRBV27
CASSLYGGGGSPLHF
TGTGCCAGCAGTTTATATGGGGGGGGAGGATCACCCCTCCACTTT
>17|TRBJ2-7|NA|NA|TRBV4-2
CASSQNLPNPDLYEQYF
TGTGCCAGCAGCCAAAATCTTCCCAACCCTGATCTCTACGAGCAGTACTTC
>11|TRBJ1-1|NA|NA|TRBV10-3
CAISQGTEAFF
TGTGCCATCAGTCAGGGGACTGAAGCTTTCTTT
>13|TRBJ1-2|NA|NA|TRBV29-1
CSVEAGEVHGYTF
TGCAGCGTTGAAGCCGGGGAGGTCCATGGCTACACCTTC
>15|TRBJ1-1|TRBD1|NA|TRBV18
CASSLQTGVNTEAFF
TGTGCCAGCTCACTCCAGACAGGGGTGAACACTGAAGCTTTCTTT
>11|TRBJ2-2|NA|NA|TRBV27
CASSSTGELFF
TGTGCCAGCAGTTCCACCGGGGAGCTGTTTTTT
>16|TRBJ2-1|TRBD1|NA|TRBV5-1
CASSLGSGGALDEQFF
TGCGCCAGCAGCTTGGGGTCAGGGGGCGCCTTAGATGAGCAGTTCTTC
>14|TRBJ1-2|NA|NA|TRBV13
CASVPRGEEPGYTF
TGTGCCAGCGTACCCCGGGGAGAGGAGCCTGGCTACACCTTC
>15|TRBJ2-7|NA|NA|TRBV21-1
CASSPRTANSYEQYF
TGTGCCAGCAGCCCCCGGACAGCCAACTCCTACGAGCAGTACTTC
>14|TRBJ2-3|NA|NA|TRBV7-3
CASNDGPAPDTQYF
TGTGCCAGCAATGACGGGCCTGCCCCCGATACGCAGTATTTT
>14|TRBJ2-3|NA|NA|TRBV9
CASSVAPGTDTQYF
TGTGCCAGCAGCGTAGCGCCAGGGACAGATACGCAGTATTTT
>19|TRBJ2-3|NA|NA|TRBV3-1/TRBV3-2
CASSQTWDEGGTSTDTQYF
TGTGCCAGCAGCCAAACCTGGGACGAGGGGGGGACTAGCACAGATACGCAGTATTTT
>13|TRBJ2-2|NA|NA|TRBV19
CASSTLGAGELFF
TGTGCCAGTAGCACTCTGGGGGCCGGGGAGCTGTTTTTT
>12|TRBJ1-1|NA|NA|TRBV7-9
CASSSMNTEAFF
TGTGCCAGCAGCTCTATGAACACTGAAGCTTTCTTT
>15|TRBJ1-1|NA|NA|TRBV6-2/TRBV6-3
CASSYSPGHSLEAFF
TGTGCCAGCAGTTACTCGCCAGGCCATAGCCTAGAAGCTTTCTTT
>13|TRBJ1-1|NA|NA|TRBV30
CAWKRDPGTEAFF
TGTGCCTGGAAACGGGACCCGGGGACGGAAGCTTTCTTT
>12|TRBJ2-3|NA|NA|TRBV5-1
CATSDSSDTQYF
TGCGCCACCTCCGACAGCTCGGATACGCAGTATTTT
>13|TRBJ2-3|NA|NA|TRBV3-1/TRBV3-2
CASSQDKQGTQYF
TGTGCCAGCAGCCAAGATAAGCAAGGTACGCAGTATTTT
>14|TRBJ2-7|TRBD2|NA|TRBV7-2
CASSVSGGAYEQYF
TGTGCCAGCAGCGTGAGCGGGGGGGCTTACGAGCAGTACTTC
>16|TRBJ2-2|TRBD1|NA|TRBV7-2
CASTAGQGRGTGELFF
TGTGCCAGCACCGCGGGACAGGGGAGAGGGACCGGGGAGCTGTTTTTT
>16|TRBJ2-1|TRBD2|many|TRBV4-1
CASSQDWEGSYNEQFF
TGCGCCAGCAGCCAAGATTGGGAGGGCTCCTACAATGAGCAGTTCTTC
>15|TRBJ1-4|NA|few|TRBV7-2
CASRRSGQTDEKLFF
TGTGCCAGCAGACGCTCGGGGCAGACAGATGAAAAACTGTTTTTT
>13|TRBJ2-7|NA|NA|TRBV27
CASSLDGPYEQYF
TGTGCCAGCAGTTTAGACGGCCCCTACGAGCAGTACTTC
>14|TRBJ2-5|NA|once|TRBV5-4
CASSSETGQETQYF
TGTGCCAGCAGCTCAGAGACAGGACAAGAGACCCAGTACTTC
>15|TRBJ2-2|NA|NA|TRBV7-9
CASSPVGGHTGELFF
TGTGCCAGCAGCCCGGTGGGGGGACACACCGGGGAGCTGTTTTTT
>13|TRBJ1-1|TRBD1|NA|TRBV6-5
CASSFRQGPEAFF
TGTGCCAGCAGTTTCCGACAGGGCCCTGAAGCTTTCTTT
>17|TRBJ2-1|TRBD2|NA|TRBV5-1
CASSLGLGGNSNNEQFF
TGCGCCAGCAGCCTCGGACTAGGCGGGAATTCGAACAATGAGCAGTTCTTC
>15|TRBJ1-4|TRBD1|NA|TRBV6-5
CASSYSNRGSEKLFF
TGTGCCAGCAGTTACTCCAACAGGGGCAGCGAAAAACTGTTTTTT
>14|TRBJ1-1|NA|once|TRBV27
CASSVRQLNTEAFF
TGTGCCAGCAGTGTGAGACAGCTGAACACTGAAGCTTTCTTT
>15|TRBJ2-1|TRBD2|NA|TRBV6-2/TRBV6-3
CASSYASGTYNEQFF
TGTGCCAGCAGTTACGCTAGCGGGACCTACAATGAGCAGTTCTTC
>13|TRBJ2-2|NA|NA|TRBV7-9
CASSLGGTGELFF
TGTGCCAGCAGCTTAGGCGGAACCGGGGAGCTGTTTTTT
>16|TRBJ2-2|NA|NA|TRBV4-1
CASSPDLYREVGELFF
TGCGCCAGCAGCCCGGACCTCTACAGGGAGGTCGGGGAGCTGTTTTTT
>13|TRBJ2-3|NA|NA|TRBV7-9
CASSWTSTDTQYF
TGTGCCAGCAGCTGGACTAGCACAGATACGCAGTATTTT
>14|TRBJ2-5|NA|NA|TRBV7-9
CASSLGWGQETQYF
TGTGCCAGCAGCTTGGGTTGGGGGCAAGAGACCCAGTACTTC
>19|TRBJ2-6|NA|NA|TRBV14
CASSHRLAGPSSGANVLTF
TGTGCCAGCAGCCATCGCTTGGCAGGGCCCAGCTCTGGGGCCAACGTCCTGACTTTC